A single sample is the source of the 2 T cell receptor beta chains below, sequenced in a study of CD8+ T cells in alopecia areata. Extracted from the samples, RNA was reverse transcribed into cDNA to serve as the sequencing template. Profiled with immunoSEQ multiplex PCR; TCRdb holds only in-frame clones, not every one. The table has roughly 130,000 clones, 45% to 60% seen once. This sample comprised CD4+ T cells sorted from blood, obtained at week 0. The receptor source for this set is a human donor with alopecia areata.

The chain is built from TRBV19 and TRBJ2-5; 9 bases align to TRBD2. CDR3 length equals 16 residues. V lost 5 bases and J lost 4; bases outside the gene matches: 11. CDR1 and CDR2 (germline): LNHDA, SQIVND (reference sequence). The CDR3 coding sequence is TGTGCCAGTAGTCTAGGAAATAGCGGGAGAGGAGAGACCCAGTACTTC. This codes for CASSLGNSGRGETQYF.

This clone was detected a few times. The rearrangement joins TRBV4-1 to TRBJ2-3; unclear D gene. Germline lookup yields CDR1 MGHRA and CDR2 YSYEKL. V dropped 2 bases and J dropped 4 bases, with 7 bases sitting between them. The CDR3 totals 13 residues. The CDR3, as DNA: TGCGCCAGCAGCCAATTGTCCCCAGATACGCAGTATTTT. This sequence encodes CASSQLSPDTQYF.